This record covers a single T cell receptor beta chain. A much larger clone differs from this one at a single base, so this may be a read error. With a J-beta primer mix and a sample-barcoded 5' primer, a second PCR ran about 7 to 12 cycles. Each cDNA was tagged by a template-switch adaptor containing 12 random nucleotides. In TCRdb, the 5' RACE reads were re-called with MiXCR into one record per CDR3 protein. The sample gives roughly 680,000 distinct CDR3 sequences, approximately 52% of which show up once; around an eighth is in the top ten. Each donor was a healthy Caucasian individual from Russia, aged about 6 to 100. The data are from a study of blood T cells in healthy people across ages. Source material: blood. This TCR was sampled from a woman at least 80 years old in good health.

CDR3 amino acids: CASSPGSQDSDEQYF. The CDR3 nucleotides read TGTGCCAGCAGTCCCGGGTCTCAGGACTCCGACGAGCAGTACTTC. The V call is TRBV28, the J call TRBJ2-7, with D possibly matching TRBD2 (5 bases). From germline, CDR1 is MDHEN and CDR2 SYDVKM. This CDR3 has 15 residues. Based on the CDR3 plus reference TRBV28 and TRBJ2-7, the full variable domain is DVKVTQSSRYLVKRTGEKVFLECVQDMDHENMFWYRQDPGLGLRLIYFSYDVKMKEKGDIPEGYSVSREKKERFSLILESASTNQTSMYLCASSPGSQDSDEQYFGPGTRLTVT.